This TCR beta chain stems from a study of post-analysis software for immune sequencing data. Whole-study results and caveats: The authors found that F measure strongly co-clustered same-batch samples. The normalized Chao1 diversity of multiple sclerosis patients was significantly lower than that of controls. Five or six TRBV segments were more frequent in patients than controls; TRBV5-6, TRBV5-1 and TRBV20-1 belonged to this group.

CDR1 and CDR2 from the germline V gene are SGHTA and FQGNSA. With V trimmed by 2 bases and J by 3 bases, 5 bases remained unmatched. CDR3 size: 16 residues. This clonotype occurred a few times. No antigen is known for it. Libraries were made from TCR beta cDNA, and they carried unique molecular identifiers. MiXCR was run by TCRdb on the PCR reads, yielding one entry per CDR3 protein. The sample consists of some 890,000 distinct CDR3 sequences, roughly 50% of them appearing once. V and J are TRBV7-2 and TRBJ2-3, with TRBD2 identical over 10 bases. The sequence derives from a girl aged 5-17 years with multiple sclerosis. What was sequenced was blood. The CDR3 here is CASSLLGLAETDTQYF. CDR3 in DNA: TGTGCCAGCAGCTTACTAGGACTAGCGGAAACAGATACGCAGTATTTT.